These 12 T cell receptor beta chains came from one sample sequenced in a study of T cell repertoires in cytomegalovirus infection. TCRdb re-derived calls from the reads in MiXCR, one entry per CDR3 protein. Of some 600,000 distinct CDR3 sequences in the sample, approximately 25% are singletons; the top ten hold approximately 8%. The sample consisted of CD8+ T cells from PBMCs. Receptors originate from a human donor in good health (CMV status not recorded). Some clones in this sample may be carry-over from other donors' samples.

The chain recombines TRBV7-9 with TRBJ2-7; no clear D. V gave up 4 bases and J gave up 3 bases, with 22 bases separating them. The length of the CDR3 is 17 residues. Germline CDR1 reads SEHNR; CDR2 reads FQNEAQ (reference sequence). CDR3: CASSSQRVDKNLYEQYF. DNA of the CDR3: TGTGCCAGCAGCTCACAACGGGTGGATAAGAACCTCTACGAGCAGTACTTC.

This clonotype was seen only a few times. V and J are TRBV6-2 or TRBV6-3 and TRBJ2-4; D is uncertain. The CDR3 loop spans 11 amino acids. Germline CDR1 and CDR2: MNHEY and SVGEGT. The germline V and J ends were trimmed by 0 bases and 8 bases, with 2 bases remaining between them. CDR3 in DNA: TGTGCCAGCAGTTACTCAGACATTCAGTACTTC. Its translation: CASSYSDIQYF.

This clonotype appeared a few times. The CDR3 spells CASSPLGGQEDYGYTF. In DNA form, the CDR3 reads TGTGCCAGCAGCCCACTCGGCGGACAGGAAGATTATGGCTACACCTTC. The rearrangement uses TRBV6-2 or TRBV6-3 and TRBJ1-2; the match to TRBD1 covers 7 bases. V lost 6 bases to trimming and J lost 5 bases; unmatched junction nucleotides: 15. The CDR3 sequence is 16 residues long. CDR1 and CDR2 from the germline V gene are MNHEY and SVGEGT.

The V call is TRBV2, the J call TRBJ2-1, with D tentatively TRBD1 (5 bases). From germline, CDR1 is SNHLY and CDR2 FYNNEI. V shed 7 bases and J shed 12 bases, with 16 bases lying between them. The CDR3 covers 12 residues. The CDR3 spells CASIQGGIGQFF. The CDR3, as DNA: TGTGCCAGCATCCAGGGTGGTATCGGGCAGTTCTTC.

The chain links TRBV2 to TRBJ2-5; TRBD1 matches at 8 bases. V trimming: 5 bases; J trimming: 4 bases; junction bases outside the gene matches: 6. The CDR3 length is 14 residues. Germline-derived CDR1 and CDR2 are SNHLY and FYNNEI. CDR3 residues: CASSFRGQGETQYF. The DNA for the CDR3 is TGTGCCAGCAGTTTCAGGGGGCAAGGAGAGACCCAGTACTTC.

This clonotype was counted only a few times. The chain is built from TRBV7-9 and TRBJ2-5; 8 bases match TRBD2. The V gene end was trimmed by 6 bases and the J gene end by 4 bases; junction bases not matched to a gene: 7. The length of the CDR3 is 14 residues. Germline CDR1 is SEHNR and CDR2 is FQNEAQ (reference sequence). In DNA form, the CDR3 reads TGTGCCAGCAGTTCCGCGGGGGGAACAGAGACCCAGTACTTC. Translated: CASSSAGGTETQYF. The complete variable domain, with remaining parts taken from reference TRBV7-9 and TRBJ2-5, reads DTGVSQNPRHKITKRGQNVTFRCDPISEHNRLYWYRQTLGQGPEFLTYFQNEAQLEKSRLLSDRFSAERPKGSFSTLEIQRTEQGDSAMYLCASSSAGGTETQYFGPGTRLLVL.

The rearrangement uses TRBV19 and TRBJ2-3; 7 bases line up with TRBD2. The CDR3 is made up of 16 amino acids. J gave up 9 bases and V 10 bases, and 22 bases lay outside the gene matches. In germline, CDR1 is LNHDA, CDR2 SQIVND (reference sequence). CDR3 region: CANRIGLDPFEYTQYF. In DNA form, the CDR3 reads TGTGCCAATAGGATTGGACTAGACCCCTTTGAGTACACGCAGTATTTT.

This clonotype was seen only once. The chain recombines TRBV6-1 with TRBJ2-2; TRBD1 aligns across 11 bases. Trimming took 2 bases from V and 4 from J; bases not matched to a gene: 6. This CDR3 is 17 amino acids long. The germline CDR1 and CDR2 sequences are MNHNS and SASEGT. The CDR3 is CASSEPDRGQATGELFF. The CDR3 DNA is TGTGCCAGCAGTGAACCGGACAGGGGGCAGGCCACCGGGGAGCTGTTTTTT.

This clonotype has just a few counts. The chain links TRBV14 to TRBJ1-1; 12 positions agree with TRBD1. Germline V gene lookup returns CDR1 SGHDN and CDR2 FVKESK. V was pared by 5 bases and J by 1 base, with 8 bases of the junction left unmatched. The CDR3 loop spans 17 amino acids. Here the CDR3 reads CASSSRDRGLWNTEAFF. CDR3 in DNA: TGTGCCAGCAGCTCCCGGGACAGGGGGCTTTGGAACACTGAAGCTTTCTTT. Variable domain in full (rest from reference TRBV14 and TRBJ1-1): EAGVTQFPSHSVIEKGQTVTLRCDPISGHDNLYWYRRVMGKEIKFLLHFVKESKQDESGMPNNRFLAERTGGTYSTLKVQPAELEDSGVYFCASSSRDRGLWNTEAFFGQGTRLTVV.

This rearrangement joins TRBV9 to TRBJ2-7; TRBD1 might be the D (5 bases). The ends were cut back, 4 bases at V and 6 bases at J, with 14 bases in the middle. The CDR3 length is 13 residues. Germline-derived CDR1 and CDR2 are SGDLS and YYNGEE. The DNA of the CDR3 is TGTGCCAGCAGCCCACGGCAGGGCGGCGAGCAGTACGTC. Translated: CASSPRQGGEQYV.

This clonotype was picked up a small number of times. This may be a read error, as it is one base from a much larger clone. This sequence joins TRBV7-3 and TRBJ2-2; the D is unclear. Trimming pared 1 base from V and 7 bases from J, leaving 4 bases between. Germline V gene sequence: CDR1 SGHTA, CDR2 FQGTGA. The CDR3 is 12 amino acids. For the CDR3, the DNA is TGTGCCAGCAGCTTAATTCTCGGGGAGCTGTTTTTT. This sequence encodes CASSLILGELFF.

This clonotype occurred many times. The CDR3 protein is CASSDDRGYYNEQFF. CDR3 bases: TGTGCCAGCAGCGACGACAGGGGTTACTACAATGAGCAGTTCTTC. The V call is TRBV12-3 or TRBV12-4, the J call TRBJ2-1; TRBD1 matches at 8 bases. The CDR3 length is 15 residues. Unmatched junction bases numbered 7, after V lost 6 bases and J lost 3 bases.